This TCR beta chain was identified during a study of T-cell memory formation after mild COVID-19. V was clipped by 4 bases and J by 6 bases, with 15 bases between them. The CDR3 sequence is 14 residues long. Study conclusions and caveats: The second-wave clones peaking on day 37 were not confirmed as SARS-CoV-2-specific. Pre-infection memory contained some responding clones, which suggested that cross-reactive memory had joined.

This clonotype has a count of ten or more. Its antigen is still unknown. TCRdb recomputed calls from the 5' RACE reads with MiXCR, one row per CDR3 protein. The sample contains 15,000 to 20,000 distinct CDR3 sequences, around 25% of which appear only once. This chain links TRBV12-3 or TRBV12-4 with TRBJ1-2; D not certain. Sample: PBMCs or a T cell subset sorted from them (not recorded which). This receptor was obtained from a man younger than 35 who had mild COVID-19 (a few samples of this study predate the infection). Cell type and time point are not known. The CDR3 sequence: CASSSERVFDGYTF. In DNA, the CDR3 is TGTGCCAGCAGTTCGGAGAGGGTTTTCGATGGCTACACCTTC.